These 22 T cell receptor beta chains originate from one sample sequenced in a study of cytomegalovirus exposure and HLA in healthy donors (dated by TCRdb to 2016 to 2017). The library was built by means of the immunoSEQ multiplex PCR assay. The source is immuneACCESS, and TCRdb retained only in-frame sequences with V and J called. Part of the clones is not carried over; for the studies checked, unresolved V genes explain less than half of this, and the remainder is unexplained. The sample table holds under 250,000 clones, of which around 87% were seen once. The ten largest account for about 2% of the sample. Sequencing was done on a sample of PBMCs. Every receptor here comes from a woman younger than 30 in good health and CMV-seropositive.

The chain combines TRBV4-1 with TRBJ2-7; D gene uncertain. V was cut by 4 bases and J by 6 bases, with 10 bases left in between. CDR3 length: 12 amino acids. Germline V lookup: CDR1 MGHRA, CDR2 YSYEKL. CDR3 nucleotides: TGCGCCAGCAGCCTAAAACCAGGCGAGCAGTACTTC. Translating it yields CASSLKPGEQYF.

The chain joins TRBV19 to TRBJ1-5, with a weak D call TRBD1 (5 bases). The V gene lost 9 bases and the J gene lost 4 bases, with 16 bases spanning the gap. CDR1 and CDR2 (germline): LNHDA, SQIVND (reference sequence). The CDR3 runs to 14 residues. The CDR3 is CASSGGSGNQPQHF. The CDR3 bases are TGTGCCAGCAGTGGGGGGAGTGGGAATCAGCCCCAGCATTTT.

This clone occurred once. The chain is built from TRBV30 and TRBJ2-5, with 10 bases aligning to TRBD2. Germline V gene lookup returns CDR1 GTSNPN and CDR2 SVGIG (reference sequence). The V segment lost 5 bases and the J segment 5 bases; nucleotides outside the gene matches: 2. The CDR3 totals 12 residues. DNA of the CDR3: TGTGCCTGGGGAGCGGGAGGGGAGACCCAGTACTTC. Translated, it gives CAWGAGGETQYF.

The CDR3 DNA reads TGTGCCAGCAGCGCCCCCTGGCCCAGTTCCCTGGCAGATACGCAGTATTTT. Residues: CASSAPWPSSLADTQYF. The chain links TRBV7-2 to TRBJ2-3; no definite D call. V dropped 5 bases and J dropped 4 bases, with 22 bases sitting between them. The CDR3 is 17 amino acids. The germline V gene encodes CDR1 SGHTA and CDR2 FQGNSA. Full variable domain (rest looked up from reference TRBV7-2 and TRBJ2-3): GAGVSQSPSNKVTEKGKDVELRCDPISGHTALYWYRQSLGQGLEFLIYFQGNSAPDKSGLPSDRFSAERTGGSVSTLTIQRTQQEDSAVYLCASSAPWPSSLADTQYFGPGTRLTVL.

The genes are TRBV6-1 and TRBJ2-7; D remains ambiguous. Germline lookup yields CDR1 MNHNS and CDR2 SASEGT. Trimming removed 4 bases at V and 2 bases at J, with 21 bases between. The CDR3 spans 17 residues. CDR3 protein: CASSVTLGPQNPYEQYF. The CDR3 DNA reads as TGTGCCAGCAGTGTTACCCTCGGCCCACAGAACCCCTACGAGCAGTACTTC.

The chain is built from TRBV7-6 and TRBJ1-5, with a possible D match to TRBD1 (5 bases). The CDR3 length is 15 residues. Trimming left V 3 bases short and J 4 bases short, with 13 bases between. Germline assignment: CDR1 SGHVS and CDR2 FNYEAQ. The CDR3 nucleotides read TGTGCCAGCAGCTTTATGTCAGGGTTTAATCAGCCCCAGCATTTT. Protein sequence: CASSFMSGFNQPQHF.

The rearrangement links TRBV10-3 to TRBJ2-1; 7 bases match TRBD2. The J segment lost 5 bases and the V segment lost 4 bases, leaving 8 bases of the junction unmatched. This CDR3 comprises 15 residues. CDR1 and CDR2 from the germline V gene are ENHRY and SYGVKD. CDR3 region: CAISAPGRGHNEQFF. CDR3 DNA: TGTGCCATCAGTGCCCCGGGGAGGGGCCACAATGAGCAGTTCTTC.

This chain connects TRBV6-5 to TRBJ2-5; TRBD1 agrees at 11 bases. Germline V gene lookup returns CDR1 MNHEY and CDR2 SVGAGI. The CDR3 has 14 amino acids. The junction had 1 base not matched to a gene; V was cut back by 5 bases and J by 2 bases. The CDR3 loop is CASSRDRGQETQYF. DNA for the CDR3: TGTGCCAGCAGTAGGGACAGGGGGCAAGAGACCCAGTACTTC.

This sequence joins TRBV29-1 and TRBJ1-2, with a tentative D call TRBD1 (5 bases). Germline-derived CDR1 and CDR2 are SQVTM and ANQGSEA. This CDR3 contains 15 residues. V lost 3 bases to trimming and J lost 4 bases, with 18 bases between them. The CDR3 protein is CSVELNRQGGYGYTF. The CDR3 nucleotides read TGCAGCGTTGAGCTCAATCGGCAGGGAGGCTATGGCTACACCTTC.

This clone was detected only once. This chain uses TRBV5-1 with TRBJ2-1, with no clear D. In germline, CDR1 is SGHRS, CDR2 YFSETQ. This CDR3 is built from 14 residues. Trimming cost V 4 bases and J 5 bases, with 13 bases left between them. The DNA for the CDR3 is TGCGCCAGCAGCCCCGAAACTTTAGACAATGAGCAGTTCTTC. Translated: CASSPETLDNEQFF.

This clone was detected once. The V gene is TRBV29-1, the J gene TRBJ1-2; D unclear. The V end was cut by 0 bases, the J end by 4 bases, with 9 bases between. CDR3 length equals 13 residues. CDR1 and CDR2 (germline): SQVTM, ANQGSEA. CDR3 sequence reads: CSVEDHPLYGYTF. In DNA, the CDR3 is TGCAGCGTTGAAGATCACCCACTCTATGGCTACACCTTC. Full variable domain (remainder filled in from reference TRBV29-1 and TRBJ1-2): SAVISQKPSRDICQRGTSLTIQCQVDSQVTMMFWYRQQPGQSLTLIATANQGSEATYESGFVIDKFPISRPNLTFSTLTVSNMSPEDSSIYLCSVEDHPLYGYTFGSGTRLTVV.

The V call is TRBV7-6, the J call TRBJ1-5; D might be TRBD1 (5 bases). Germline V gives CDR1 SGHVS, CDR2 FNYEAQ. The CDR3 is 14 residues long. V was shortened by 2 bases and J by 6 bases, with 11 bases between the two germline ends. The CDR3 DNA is TGTGCCAGCAGCTTAATAGGGGCCGGTCAGCCCCAGCATTTT. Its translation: CASSLIGAGQPQHF.

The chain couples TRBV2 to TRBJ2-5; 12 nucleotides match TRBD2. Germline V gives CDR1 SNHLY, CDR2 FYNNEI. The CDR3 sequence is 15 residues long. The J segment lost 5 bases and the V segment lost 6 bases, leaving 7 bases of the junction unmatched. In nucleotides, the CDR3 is TGTGCCAGCAGGGGAGGACTAGCGGGATATGAGACCCAGTACTTC. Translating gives CASRGGLAGYETQYF.

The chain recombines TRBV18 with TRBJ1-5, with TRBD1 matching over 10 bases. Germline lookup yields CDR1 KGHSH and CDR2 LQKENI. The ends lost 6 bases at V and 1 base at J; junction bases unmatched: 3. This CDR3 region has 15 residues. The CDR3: CASSLTGGSNQPQHF. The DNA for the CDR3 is TGTGCCAGCTCGCTGACAGGGGGCAGCAATCAGCCCCAGCATTTT.

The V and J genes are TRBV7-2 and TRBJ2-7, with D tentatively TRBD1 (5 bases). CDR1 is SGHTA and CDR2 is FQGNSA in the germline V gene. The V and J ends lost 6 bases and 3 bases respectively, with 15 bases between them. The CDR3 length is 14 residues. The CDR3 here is CASRDRTPDYEQYF. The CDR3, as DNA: TGTGCCAGCAGAGACCGGACACCCGACTACGAGCAGTACTTC.

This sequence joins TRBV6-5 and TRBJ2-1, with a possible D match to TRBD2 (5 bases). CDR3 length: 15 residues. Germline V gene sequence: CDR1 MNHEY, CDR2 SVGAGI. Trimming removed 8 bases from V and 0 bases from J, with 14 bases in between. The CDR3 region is CASASGPSSYNEQFF. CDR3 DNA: TGTGCCAGCGCAAGCGGTCCGAGCTCCTACAATGAGCAGTTCTTC.

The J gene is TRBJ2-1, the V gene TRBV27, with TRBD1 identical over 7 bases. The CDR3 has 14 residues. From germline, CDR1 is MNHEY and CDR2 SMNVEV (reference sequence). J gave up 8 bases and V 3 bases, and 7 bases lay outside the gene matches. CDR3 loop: CASSFSVQGYEQFF. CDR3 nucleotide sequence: TGTGCCAGCAGTTTTTCTGTACAGGGGTATGAGCAGTTCTTC.

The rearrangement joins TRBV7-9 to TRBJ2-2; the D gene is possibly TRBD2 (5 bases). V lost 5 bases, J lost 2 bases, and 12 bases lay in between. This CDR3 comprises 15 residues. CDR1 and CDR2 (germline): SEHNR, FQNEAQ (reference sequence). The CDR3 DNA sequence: TGTGCCAGCAGCGCGGGTAGCCTCAACACCGGGGAGCTGTTTTTT. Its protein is CASSAGSLNTGELFF.

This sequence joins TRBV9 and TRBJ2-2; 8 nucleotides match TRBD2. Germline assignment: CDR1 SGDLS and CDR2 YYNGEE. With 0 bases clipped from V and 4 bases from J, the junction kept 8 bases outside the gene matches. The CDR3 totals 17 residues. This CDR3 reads CASSVGLSGRSTGELFF. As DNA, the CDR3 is TGTGCCAGCAGCGTAGGCCTCAGCGGGAGAAGCACCGGGGAGCTGTTTTTT.

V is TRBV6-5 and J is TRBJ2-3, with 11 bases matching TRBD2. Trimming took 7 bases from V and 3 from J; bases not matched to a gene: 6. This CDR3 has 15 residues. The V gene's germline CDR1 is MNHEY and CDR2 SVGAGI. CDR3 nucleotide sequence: TGTGCCAGCAAAAATAGCGGGAGGGTAACAGATACGCAGTATTTT. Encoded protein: CASKNSGRVTDTQYF.

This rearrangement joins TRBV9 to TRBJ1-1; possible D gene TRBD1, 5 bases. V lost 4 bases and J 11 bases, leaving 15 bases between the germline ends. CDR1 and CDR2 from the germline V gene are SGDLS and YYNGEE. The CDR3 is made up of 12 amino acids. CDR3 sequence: CASSPRGGGAFF. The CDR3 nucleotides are TGTGCCAGCAGCCCACGTGGGGGAGGGGCTTTCTTT.

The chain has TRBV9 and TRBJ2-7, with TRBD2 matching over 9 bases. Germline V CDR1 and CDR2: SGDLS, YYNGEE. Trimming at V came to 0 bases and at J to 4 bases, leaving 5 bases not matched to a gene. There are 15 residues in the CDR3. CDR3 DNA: TGTGCCAGCAGCGTAGGTTTTAGCGGGAGTTACGAGCAGTACTTC. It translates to CASSVGFSGSYEQYF. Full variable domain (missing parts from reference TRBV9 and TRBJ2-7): DSGVTQTPKHLITATGQRVTLRCSPRSGDLSVYWYQQSLDQGLQFLIQYYNGEERAKGNILERFSAQQFPDLHSELNLSSLELGDSALYFCASSVGFSGSYEQYFGPGTRLTVT.